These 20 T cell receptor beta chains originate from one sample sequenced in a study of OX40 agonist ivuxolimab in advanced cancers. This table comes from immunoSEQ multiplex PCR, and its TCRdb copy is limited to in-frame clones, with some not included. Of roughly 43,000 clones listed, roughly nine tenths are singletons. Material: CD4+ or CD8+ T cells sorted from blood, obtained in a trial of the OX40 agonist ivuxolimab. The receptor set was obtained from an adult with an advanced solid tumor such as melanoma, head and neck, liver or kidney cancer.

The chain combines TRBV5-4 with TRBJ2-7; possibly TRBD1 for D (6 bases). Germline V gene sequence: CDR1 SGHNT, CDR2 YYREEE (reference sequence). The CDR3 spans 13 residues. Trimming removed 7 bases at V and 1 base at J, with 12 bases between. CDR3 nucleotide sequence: TGTGCCAGCGGACCACAGGGTTCCTACGAGCAGTACGTC. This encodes CASGPQGSYEQYV.

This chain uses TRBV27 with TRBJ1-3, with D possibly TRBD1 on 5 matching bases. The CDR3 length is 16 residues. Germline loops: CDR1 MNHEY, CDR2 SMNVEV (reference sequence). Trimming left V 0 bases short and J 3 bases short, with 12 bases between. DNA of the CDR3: TGTGCCAGCAGTTTATCAGGGGTAGTTAGTGGAAACACCATATATTTT. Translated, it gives CASSLSGVVSGNTIYF.

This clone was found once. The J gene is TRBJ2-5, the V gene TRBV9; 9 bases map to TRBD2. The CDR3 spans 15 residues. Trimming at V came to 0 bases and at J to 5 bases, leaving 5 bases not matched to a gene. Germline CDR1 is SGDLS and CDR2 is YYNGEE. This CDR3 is CASSVGAGGWETQYF. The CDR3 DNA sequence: TGTGCCAGCAGCGTAGGAGCGGGGGGATGGGAGACCCAGTACTTC.

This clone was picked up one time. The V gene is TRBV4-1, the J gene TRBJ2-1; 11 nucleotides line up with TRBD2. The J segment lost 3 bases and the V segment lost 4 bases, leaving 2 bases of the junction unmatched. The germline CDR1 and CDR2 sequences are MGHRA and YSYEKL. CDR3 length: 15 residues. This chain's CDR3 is CASSLLAGVYNEQFF. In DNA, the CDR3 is TGCGCCAGCAGCCTACTAGCGGGAGTCTACAATGAGCAGTTCTTC.

The DNA of the CDR3 is TGTGCCAGCAGTGAAGAATTCAGCCCTCGAGGGGACAATGAGCAGTTCTTC. Translated: CASSEEFSPRGDNEQFF. The V gene is TRBV6-1, the J gene TRBJ2-1; either TRBD1 or TRBD2 may supply D (5 bases each). The CDR3 runs 17 residues. Trimming left V 1 base short and J 5 bases short, with 18 bases between. Germline assignment: CDR1 MNHNS and CDR2 SASEGT.

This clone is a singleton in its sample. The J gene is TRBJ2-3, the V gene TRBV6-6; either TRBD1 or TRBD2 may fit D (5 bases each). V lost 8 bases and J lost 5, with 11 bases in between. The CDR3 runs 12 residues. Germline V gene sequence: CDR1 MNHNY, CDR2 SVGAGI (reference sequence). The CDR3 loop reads CASGDVGDTQYF. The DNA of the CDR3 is TGTGCCAGCGGGGACGTGGGAGATACGCAGTATTTT.

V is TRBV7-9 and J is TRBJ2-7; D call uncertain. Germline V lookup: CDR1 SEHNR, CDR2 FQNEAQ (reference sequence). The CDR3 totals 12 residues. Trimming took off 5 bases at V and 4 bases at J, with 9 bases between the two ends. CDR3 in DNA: TGTGCCAGCAGCCTCGATGTATACGAGCAGTACTTC. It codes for CASSLDVYEQYF.

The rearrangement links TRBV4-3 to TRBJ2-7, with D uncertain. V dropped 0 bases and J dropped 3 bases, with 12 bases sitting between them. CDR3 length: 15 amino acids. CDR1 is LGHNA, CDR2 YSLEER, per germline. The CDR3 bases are TGCGCCAGCAGCCAAGATTCGAGCAGGTTCTACGAGCAGTACTTC. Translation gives CASSQDSSRFYEQYF.

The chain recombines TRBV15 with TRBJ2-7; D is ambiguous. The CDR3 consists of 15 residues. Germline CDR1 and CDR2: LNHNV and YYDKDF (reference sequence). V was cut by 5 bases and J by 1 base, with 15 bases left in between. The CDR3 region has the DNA TGTGCCACCAGCCGCCTGGCCGCCGGGTCCTACGAGCAGTACTTC. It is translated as CATSRLAAGSYEQYF.

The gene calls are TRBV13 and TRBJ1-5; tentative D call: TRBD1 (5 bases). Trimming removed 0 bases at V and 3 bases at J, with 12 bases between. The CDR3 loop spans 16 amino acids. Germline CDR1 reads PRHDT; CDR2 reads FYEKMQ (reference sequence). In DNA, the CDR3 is TGTGCCAGCAGCTTAGGTCCCCAGGGCCTCAATCAGCCCCAGCATTTT. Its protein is CASSLGPQGLNQPQHF.

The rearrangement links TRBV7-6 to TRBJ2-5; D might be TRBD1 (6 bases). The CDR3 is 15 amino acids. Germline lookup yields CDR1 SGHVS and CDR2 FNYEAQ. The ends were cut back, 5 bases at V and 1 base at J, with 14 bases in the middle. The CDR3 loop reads CASSPNRDTQETQYF. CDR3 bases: TGTGCCAGCAGCCCTAACCGGGACACCCAAGAGACCCAGTACTTC.

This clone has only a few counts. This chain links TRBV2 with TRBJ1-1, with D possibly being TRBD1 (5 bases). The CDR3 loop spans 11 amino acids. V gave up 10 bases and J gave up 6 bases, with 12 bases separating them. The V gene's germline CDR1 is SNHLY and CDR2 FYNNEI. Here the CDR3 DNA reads TGTGCCATCCAGGGTGCCGCTGAAGCTTTCTTT. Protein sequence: CAIQGAAEAFF.

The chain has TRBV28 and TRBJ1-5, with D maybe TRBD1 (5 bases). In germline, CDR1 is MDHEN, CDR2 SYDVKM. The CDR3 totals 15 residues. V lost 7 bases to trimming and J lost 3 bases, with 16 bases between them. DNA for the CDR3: TGTGCCAGCACCCCACCGGGACTCCTCAATCAGCCCCAGCATTTT. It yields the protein CASTPPGLLNQPQHF.

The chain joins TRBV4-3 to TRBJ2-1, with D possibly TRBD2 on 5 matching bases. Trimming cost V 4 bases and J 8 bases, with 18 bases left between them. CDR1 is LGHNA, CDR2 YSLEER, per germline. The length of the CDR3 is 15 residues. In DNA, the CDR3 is TGCGCCAGCAGCCCCGGACTTAACGCGGGTTATGAGCAGTTCTTC. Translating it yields CASSPGLNAGYEQFF.

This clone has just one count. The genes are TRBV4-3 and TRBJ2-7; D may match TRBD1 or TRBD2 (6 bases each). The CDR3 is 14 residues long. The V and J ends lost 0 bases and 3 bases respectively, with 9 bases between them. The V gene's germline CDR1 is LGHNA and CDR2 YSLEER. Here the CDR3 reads CASSQDRGDYEQYF. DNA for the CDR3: TGCGCCAGCAGCCAAGATAGGGGGGACTACGAGCAGTACTTC.

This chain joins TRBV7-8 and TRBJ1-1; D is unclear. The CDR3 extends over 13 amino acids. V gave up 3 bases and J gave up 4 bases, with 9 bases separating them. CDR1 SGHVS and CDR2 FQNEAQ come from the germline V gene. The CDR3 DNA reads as TGTGCCAGCAGCTTCGGTCGAGGCACTGAAGCTTTCTTT. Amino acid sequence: CASSFGRGTEAFF.

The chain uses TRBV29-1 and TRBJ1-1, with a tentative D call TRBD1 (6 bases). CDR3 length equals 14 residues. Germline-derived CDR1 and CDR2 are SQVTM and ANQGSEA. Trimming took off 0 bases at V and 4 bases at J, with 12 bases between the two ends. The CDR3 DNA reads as TGCAGCGTTGAAGATCGGGGGGCTGGCACTGAAGCTTTCTTT. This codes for CSVEDRGAGTEAFF. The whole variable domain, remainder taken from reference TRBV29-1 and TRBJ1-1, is SAVISQKPSRDICQRGTSLTIQCQVDSQVTMMFWYRQQPGQSLTLIATANQGSEATYESGFVIDKFPISRPNLTFSTLTVSNMSPEDSSIYLCSVEDRGAGTEAFFGQGTRLTVV.

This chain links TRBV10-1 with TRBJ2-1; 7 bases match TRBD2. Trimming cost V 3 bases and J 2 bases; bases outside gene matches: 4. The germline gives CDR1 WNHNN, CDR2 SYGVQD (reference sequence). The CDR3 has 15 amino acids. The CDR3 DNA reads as TGCGCCAGCAGTGATACTGCGGGGGCCTACAATGAGCAGTTCTTC. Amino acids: CASSDTAGAYNEQFF.

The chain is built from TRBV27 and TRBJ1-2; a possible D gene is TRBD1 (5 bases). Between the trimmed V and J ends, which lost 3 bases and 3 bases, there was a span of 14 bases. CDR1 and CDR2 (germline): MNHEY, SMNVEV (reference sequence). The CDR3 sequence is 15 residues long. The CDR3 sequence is CASSFEAGTYYGYTF. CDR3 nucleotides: TGTGCCAGCAGTTTTGAGGCAGGGACTTACTATGGCTACACCTTC.

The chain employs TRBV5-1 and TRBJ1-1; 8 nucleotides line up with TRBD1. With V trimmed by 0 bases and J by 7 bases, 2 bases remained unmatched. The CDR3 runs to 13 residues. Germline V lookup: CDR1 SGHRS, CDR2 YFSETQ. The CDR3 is CASSLAGTGEAFF. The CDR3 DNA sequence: TGCGCCAGCAGCTTGGCCGGGACAGGTGAAGCTTTCTTT.